Sequencing of this TCR beta chain was carried out in a study of cytomegalovirus exposure and HLA in healthy donors. About the research overall: Samples from HLA-typed donors yielded 65 million to 90 million unique TCRs in an early data release.

Broader study findings: In vitro data verified a few CMV-associated chains as specific for CMV antigens. Most TCR sequences showed up rarely, but some public TCRs showed up in many donors.

PCR involved 60 Vbeta and 13 Jbeta primers. Here immunoSEQ multiplex PCR was the method, and the copy in TCRdb shows in-frame clones only, minus some. Among approximately 150,000 clones listed, 61% were seen once. Germline values: CDR1 SGHNT, CDR2 YENEEA. This CDR3 region has 14 residues. The germline V and J ends were trimmed by 0 bases and 4 bases, with 8 bases remaining between them. A note on this clone: Its antigen is unidentified.

The chain has TRBV11-3 and TRBJ2-3; D is possibly TRBD2 (5 bases). Sequenced: PBMCs. This sequence was found in a male donor in good health and CMV-seronegative. The CDR3 reads CASSLDRGADTQYF. As DNA, the CDR3 is TGTGCCAGCAGCTTAGATCGGGGTGCAGATACGCAGTATTTT.